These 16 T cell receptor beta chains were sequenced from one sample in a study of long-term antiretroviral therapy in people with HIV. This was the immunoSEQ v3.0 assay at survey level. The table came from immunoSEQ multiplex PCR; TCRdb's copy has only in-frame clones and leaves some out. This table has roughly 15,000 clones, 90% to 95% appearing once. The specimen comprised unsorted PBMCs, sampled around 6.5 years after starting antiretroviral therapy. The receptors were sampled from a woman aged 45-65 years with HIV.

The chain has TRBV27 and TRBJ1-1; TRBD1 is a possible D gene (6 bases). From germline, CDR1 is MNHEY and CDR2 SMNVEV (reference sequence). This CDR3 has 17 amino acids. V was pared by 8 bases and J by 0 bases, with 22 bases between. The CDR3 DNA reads TGTGCCAGCTGTCGAACCACAGGGAGTCCCATGAACACTGAAGCTTTCTTT. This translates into CASCRTTGSPMNTEAFF.

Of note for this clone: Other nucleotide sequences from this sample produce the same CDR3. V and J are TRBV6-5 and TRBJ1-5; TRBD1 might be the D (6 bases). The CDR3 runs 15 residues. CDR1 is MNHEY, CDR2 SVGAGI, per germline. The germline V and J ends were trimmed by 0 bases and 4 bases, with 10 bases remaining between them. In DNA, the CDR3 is TGTGCCAGCAGTTACTCGGGGCAGGGGAATCAGCCCCAGCATTTT. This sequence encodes CASSYSGQGNQPQHF.

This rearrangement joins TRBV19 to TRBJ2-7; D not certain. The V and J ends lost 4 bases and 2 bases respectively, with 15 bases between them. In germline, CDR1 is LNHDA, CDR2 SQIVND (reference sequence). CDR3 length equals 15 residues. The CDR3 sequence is CASSKQVKETYEQYF. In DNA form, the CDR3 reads TGTGCCAGTAGTAAGCAGGTCAAAGAGACCTACGAGCAGTACTTC.

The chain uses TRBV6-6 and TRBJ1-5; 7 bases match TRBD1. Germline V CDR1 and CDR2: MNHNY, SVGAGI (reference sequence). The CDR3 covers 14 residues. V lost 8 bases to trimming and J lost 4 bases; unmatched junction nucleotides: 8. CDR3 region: CASCGTDNNQPQHF. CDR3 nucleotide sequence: TGTGCCAGCTGCGGGACAGACAATAATCAGCCCCAGCATTTT.

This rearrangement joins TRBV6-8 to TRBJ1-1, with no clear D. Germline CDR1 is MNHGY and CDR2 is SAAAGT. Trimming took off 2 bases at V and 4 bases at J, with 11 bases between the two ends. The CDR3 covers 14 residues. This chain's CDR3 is CASSYNHRATEAFF. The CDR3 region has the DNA TGTGCCAGCAGTTACAACCACCGGGCCACTGAAGCTTTCTTT.

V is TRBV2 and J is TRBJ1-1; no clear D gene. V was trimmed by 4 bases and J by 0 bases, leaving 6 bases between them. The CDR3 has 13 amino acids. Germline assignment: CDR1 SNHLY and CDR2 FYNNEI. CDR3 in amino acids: CASSVRLNTEAFF. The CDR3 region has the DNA TGTGCCAGCAGTGTCAGGTTGAACACTGAAGCTTTCTTT.

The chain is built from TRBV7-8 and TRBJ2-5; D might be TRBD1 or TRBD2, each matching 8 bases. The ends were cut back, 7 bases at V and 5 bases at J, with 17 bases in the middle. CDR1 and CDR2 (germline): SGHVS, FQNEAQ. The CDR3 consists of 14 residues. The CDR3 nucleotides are TGTGCCAGCATCCCAGGGGGCGGGAGGGAGACCCAGTACTTC. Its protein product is CASIPGGGRETQYF.

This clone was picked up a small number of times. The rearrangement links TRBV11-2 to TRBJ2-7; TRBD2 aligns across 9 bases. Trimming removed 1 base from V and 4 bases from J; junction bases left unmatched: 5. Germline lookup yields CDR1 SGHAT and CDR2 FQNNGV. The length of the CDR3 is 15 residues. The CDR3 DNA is TGTGCCAGCAGCTTAGGGGTAGCGGGAGTATACGAGCAGTACTTC. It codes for CASSLGVAGVYEQYF. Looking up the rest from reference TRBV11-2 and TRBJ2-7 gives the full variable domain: EAGVAQSPRYKIIEKRQSVAFWCNPISGHATLYWYQQILGQGPKLLIQFQNNGVVDDSQLPKDRFSAERLKGVDSTLKIQPAKLEDSAVYLCASSLGVAGVYEQYFGPGTRLTVT.

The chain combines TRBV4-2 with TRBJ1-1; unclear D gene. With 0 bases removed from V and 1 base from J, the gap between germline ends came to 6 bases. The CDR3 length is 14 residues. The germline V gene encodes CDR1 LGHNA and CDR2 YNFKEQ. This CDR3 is CASSQEPPNTEAFF. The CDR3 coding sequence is TGTGCCAGCAGCCAAGAGCCACCGAACACTGAAGCTTTCTTT.

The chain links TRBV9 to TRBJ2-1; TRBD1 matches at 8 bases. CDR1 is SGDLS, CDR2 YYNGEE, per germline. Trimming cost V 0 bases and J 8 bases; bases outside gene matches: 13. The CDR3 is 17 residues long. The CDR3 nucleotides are TGTGCCAGCAGCGTAGCCCCTATCTGGACAGGGACCCATGAGCAGTTCTTC. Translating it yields CASSVAPIWTGTHEQFF.

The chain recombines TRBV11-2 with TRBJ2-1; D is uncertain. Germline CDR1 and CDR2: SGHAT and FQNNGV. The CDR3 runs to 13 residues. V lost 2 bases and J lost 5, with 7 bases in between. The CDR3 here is CASSLLLNNEQFF. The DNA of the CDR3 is TGTGCCAGCAGCTTACTACTGAACAATGAGCAGTTCTTC.

The CDR3 coding sequence is TGTGCCAGCAGTTTTGAGGGTAATACGCAGTATTTT. Amino acid sequence: CASSFEGNTQYF. The rearrangement uses TRBV28 and TRBJ2-3; D perhaps matches TRBD2 (5 bases). With 3 bases removed from V and 7 bases from J, the gap between germline ends came to 8 bases. This CDR3 contains 12 residues. Germline V gene sequence: CDR1 MDHEN, CDR2 SYDVKM.

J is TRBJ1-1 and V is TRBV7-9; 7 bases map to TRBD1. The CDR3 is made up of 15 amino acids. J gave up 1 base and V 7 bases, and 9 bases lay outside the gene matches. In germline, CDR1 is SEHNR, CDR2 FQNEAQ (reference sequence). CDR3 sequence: CASKSVQGRNTEAFF. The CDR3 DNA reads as TGTGCCAGCAAAAGTGTACAGGGGAGGAACACTGAAGCTTTCTTT.

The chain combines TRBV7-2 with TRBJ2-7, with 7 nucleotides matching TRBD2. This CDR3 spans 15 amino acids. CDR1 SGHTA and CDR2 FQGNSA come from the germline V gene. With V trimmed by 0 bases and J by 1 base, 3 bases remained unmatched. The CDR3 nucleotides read TGTGCCAGCAGCTTAGCACGGACTAGTTCCTACGAGCAGTACTTC. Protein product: CASSLARTSSYEQYF.

DNA of the CDR3: TGTGCCAGCAGCTTGGACTCCAGGGAAGAGACCCAGTACTTC. Residues: CASSLDSREETQYF. The V call is TRBV5-6, the J call TRBJ2-5, with D maybe TRBD1 (5 bases). This CDR3 spans 14 amino acids. Trimming stripped 0 bases from V and 3 bases from J, with 9 bases between. The germline V gene has CDR1 SGHDT and CDR2 YYEEEE.

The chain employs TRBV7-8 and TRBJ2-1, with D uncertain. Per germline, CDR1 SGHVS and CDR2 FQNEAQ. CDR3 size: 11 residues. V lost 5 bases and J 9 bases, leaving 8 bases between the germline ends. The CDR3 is CASSPGLEQFF. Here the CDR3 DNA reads TGTGCCAGCAGCCCCGGGCTTGAGCAGTTCTTC.